The clone carrying this T cell receptor beta chain was counted at least ten times. No antigen is known for it. From germline, CDR1 is MNHNS and CDR2 SASEGT. This CDR3 region has 13 residues. V lost 5 bases, J lost 4 bases, and 11 bases lay in between. cDNA specific to TCR beta was made from roughly 500 ng of total RNA, with a constant-region primer employed for priming. TCR beta libraries came from three nested multiplex PCR rounds using slightly modified ARM-PCR. TRBV1-TRBV30 forward primers and a C-beta reverse primer were used in the first two PCR rounds, which each ran for about 11 cycles. Via MiXCR, TCRdb re-called the multiplex PCR reads, giving one row per CDR3 protein. The table includes some 190,000 distinct CDR3 sequences, around four fifths detected once. The sample originates from a study of tumor-infiltrating lymphocytes in primary liver carcinoma. Study-level information: Stage T1-T3 N0M0 tumors measured roughly 4.2 to 10 cm at most. Study results and limitations: There were only about 8-24% of top clones found in all five tumor regions.

The study co-extracted DNA and RNA from around 20-30 mg of unsorted bulk tissue. V usage is TRBV6-1 and J usage is TRBJ1-1; D is ambiguous. Source material: tumor tissue from primary liver carcinoma. The source is a man aged 35-49 years with primary liver carcinoma and hepatitis B virus infection. The CDR3 spells CASSQSIGTEAFF. The CDR3 nucleotides are TGTGCCAGCAGTCAGAGTATAGGCACTGAAGCTTTCTTT.